Listed below are T cell receptor beta chains from one sample, sequenced in a study of shared clonotypes between healthy human individuals. Profiling relied on immunoSEQ multiplex PCR, and the TCRdb table lists in-frame clones only, not all of them. The table shows roughly 590,000 clones, with roughly 96% occurring only once. The sample comprised naive CD8+ T cells sorted from blood. Receptors originate from a woman under 40 in good health. Each CDR3 is given without its conserved first and last residue. Fields, in order: V gene, CDR3 length, D gene, CDR3 protein. A D gene is named only where the DNA matches it firmly.

TRBV29-1,13,TRBD2,SVVTSGSDTGELF
TRBV11-2,9,.,ASSSPDLQY
TRBV4-1,15,.,ASSQAVSDPATDTQY
TRBV27,13,.,ASSSIWGMNQPQH
TRBV27,14,.,ASSLLGQLGAGELF
TRBV5-1,12,TRBD2,ARKAGVPYNEQF
TRBV6-5,13,TRBD2,ASSQTSGGYNEQF
TRBV11-2,17,TRBD2,ASSARLAGGPGSPNTQY
TRBV2,12,.,ASSTPGLNYGYT
TRBV7-9,15,TRBD2,ASSDGLAGVSTGELF
TRBV28,12,.,ASSTAPDSYEQY
TRBV5-6,11,.,ASSFGGSYEQY
TRBV10-2,15,.,ASSEGYSLSGANVLT
TRBV27,9,.,ASGVNQPQH